The T cell receptor (beta chain) under discussion was sequenced for a study of blood T cell repertoires in COVID-19. Study background: The origin of the acute and convalescent COVID-19 samples was the United States, Italy and Spain. PBMCs, B-cell-depleted T cells, or T cells provided the cDNA or gDNA that made up the material.

As processed by the authors: Counts of nucleated cells, estimated from reference gene primer amplification, were obtained. Repertoires were generated with immunoSEQ multiplex PCR, while TCRdb's copy carries only in-frame clones and drops some. V and J calls and clone size come straight from that table; D and trimming were deduced from the DNA. The sample has 95,000 to 110,000 clones, around four fifths seen once. CDR3 length: 15 amino acids. CDR1 SGDLS and CDR2 YYNGEE come from the germline V gene. The V end lost 1 base, the J end lost 0 bases, and 8 bases lay between the germline ends. Sequencing was performed on peripheral blood. This TCR was recovered from a man aged 55 to 70 with acute or convalescent COVID-19. The J gene is TRBJ2-1, the V gene TRBV9; D not resolved. The CDR3 DNA follows: TGTGCCAGCAGCGTATCGGTGAGCTCCTACAATGAGCAGTTCTTC. This encodes CASSVSVSSYNEQFF.